The 24 T cell receptor beta chains listed next were all sequenced from one sample in a study of blood T cell repertoires in COVID-19. Produced via immunoSEQ multiplex PCR; TCRdb's table is partial and in-frame only. The table has approximately 280,000 clones, around 84% seen once. Sequencing was performed on peripheral blood. The receptors originated from a human donor with COVID-19, enrolled during active disease. The donor label of this sample is uncertain.

V is TRBV5-1 and J is TRBJ2-7, with 11 bases matching TRBD2. The CDR3 is 14 residues long. Germline values: CDR1 SGHRS, CDR2 YFSETQ. Trimming cost V 0 bases and J 12 bases; bases outside gene matches: 8. In DNA, the CDR3 is TGCGCCAGCAGCTTGGCCCTAGCGGGAGGCCCCCCGTACTTC. Its translation: CASSLALAGGPPYF.

As to this clone: The final CDR3 position lacks the conserved phenylalanine or tryptophan, pointing to a likely read error. The DNA is left out, because the CDR3 cannot be placed on it with certainty; the CDR3 is given as TCRdb lists it. This chain joins TRBV3-1 (or the pseudogene TRBV3-2) and TRBJ2-4; TRBD2, as called in the table, went unchecked against the DNA. Germline V gene data show CDR1 as LGHDT and CDR2 as YNNKEL (reference sequence). The CDR3 is 12 amino acids in total, end residues counted. The CDR3: CASSPSPGLVNY.

This sequence joins TRBV6-5 and TRBJ2-2; 7 nucleotides agree with TRBD1. In germline, CDR1 is MNHEY, CDR2 SVGAGI. V lost 4 bases, J lost 4 bases, and 9 bases stayed unmatched. The CDR3 extends over 16 amino acids. The CDR3 loop reads CASSFFDRVITGELFF. The CDR3 DNA is TGTGCCAGCAGTTTCTTCGACAGGGTCATCACCGGGGAGCTGTTTTTT.

This clone was recorded a few times. This chain joins TRBV7-9 and TRBJ2-2, with unresolved D. This CDR3 region has 15 residues. Germline V gene lookup returns CDR1 SEHNR and CDR2 FQNEAQ (reference sequence). The germline V and J ends were trimmed by 1 base and 1 base, with 7 bases remaining between them. CDR3 residues: CASSLVVGNTGELFF. The CDR3 coding sequence is TGTGCCAGCAGCTTAGTAGTTGGGAACACCGGGGAGCTGTTTTTT.

The chain joins TRBV9 to TRBJ2-3; D is unresolved. V shed 4 bases and J shed 2 bases, with 8 bases lying between them. The CDR3 has 13 residues. Germline CDR1 SGDLS, CDR2 YYNGEE. The CDR3, as DNA: TGTGCCAGCAGCCCCTTAAACACAGATACGCAGTATTTT. It is translated as CASSPLNTDTQYF.

This chain connects TRBV4-3 to TRBJ2-7; 10 positions match TRBD2. This CDR3 has 15 residues. Germline V lookup: CDR1 LGHNA, CDR2 YSLEER. The V gene end was trimmed by 3 bases and the J gene end by 5 bases; junction bases not matched to a gene: 7. The DNA for the CDR3 is TGCGCCAGCAGCCAGGGGACTAGCGCGATCGACGAGCAGTACTTC. Translation gives CASSQGTSAIDEQYF.

CDR3 DNA: TGTGCCAGTACCCTACGTCCCCGACAGACCACGTTCATGAACACTGAAGCTTTCTTT. It translates to CASTLRPRQTTFMNTEAFF. The chain recombines TRBV19 with TRBJ1-1; a possible D gene is TRBD1 (5 bases). Trimming cost V 7 bases and J 0 bases, with 27 bases left between them. The CDR3 has 19 residues. Germline V gene sequence: CDR1 LNHDA, CDR2 SQIVND (reference sequence).

V and J are TRBV7-8 and TRBJ2-7; TRBD2 matches at 13 bases. V trimming: 5 bases; J trimming: 3 bases; junction bases outside the gene matches: 4. CDR1 and CDR2 (germline): SGHVS, FQNEAQ. This CDR3 region has 15 residues. The CDR3 region has the DNA TGTGCCAGCAGCCGAGGACTAGCGGGAGTCTACGAGCAGTACTTC. Translated, it gives CASSRGLAGVYEQYF.

V usage is TRBV11-2 and J usage is TRBJ1-6, with 10 nucleotides matching TRBD1. V dropped 6 bases and J dropped 6; count of bases not matched to a gene: 11. CDR1 and CDR2 (germline): SGHAT, FQNNGV. CDR3 size: 17 residues. CDR3 protein: CASRGPGQGLGNSPLHF. In DNA, the CDR3 is TGTGCCAGCAGAGGACCGGGACAGGGGTTGGGTAATTCACCCCTCCACTTT.

The V and J genes are TRBV27 and TRBJ2-7, with 9 positions matching TRBD2. With 8 bases clipped from V and 6 bases from J, the junction kept 14 bases outside the gene matches. The CDR3 extends over 15 amino acids. Germline CDR1 and CDR2: MNHEY and SMNVEV (reference sequence). CDR3 in DNA: TGTGCCAGCTCGGATGGAGGACTAGCGCCATTCGAGCAGTACTTC. Translating gives CASSDGGLAPFEQYF.

This rearrangement joins TRBV11-2 to TRBJ1-1, with 7 bases fitting TRBD1. V lost 4 bases to trimming and J lost 8 bases; unmatched junction nucleotides: 7. CDR3 length: 13 residues. The germline V gene encodes CDR1 SGHAT and CDR2 FQNNGV. The CDR3 DNA sequence: TGTGCCAGCAGCTCCGACAGGGTGGGGGAAGCTTTCTTT. Translating gives CASSSDRVGEAFF.

As for this clone: One end of the junction is discordant with germline, which a read error may explain. The chain uses TRBV7-7 and TRBJ2-5; TRBD2 matches at 12 bases. The CDR3 totals 17 residues. Germline CDR1 is SSHAT and CDR2 is FNYEAQ (reference sequence). Here the CDR3 DNA reads TGTGCTAGCAGCTTAAGACTAGCGGGAGAAGGGGGGGAGACCCAGTACTTC. This gives the protein CASSLRLAGEGGETQYF.

The rearrangement links TRBV18 to TRBJ2-7; 9 positions agree with TRBD1. V gave up 3 bases and J gave up 5 bases; unmatched junction bases: 8. CDR3 length equals 15 residues. Germline V gene data show CDR1 as KGHSH and CDR2 as LQKENI. Written as DNA, the CDR3 is TGTGCCAGCTCACCCTCGGGACAGGGACCCCACGAGCAGTACTTC. This codes for CASSPSGQGPHEQYF.

The chain joins TRBV9 to TRBJ2-2; D perhaps matches TRBD1 (6 bases). V was clipped by 0 bases and J by 3 bases, with 9 bases between them. The CDR3 contains 15 residues. The germline V gene has CDR1 SGDLS and CDR2 YYNGEE. The DNA for the CDR3 is TGTGCCAGCAGCGTAGGGACAGCCTACACCGGGGAGCTGTTTTTT. Translating it yields CASSVGTAYTGELFF.

The gene calls are TRBV6-5 and TRBJ1-2; D unclear. The CDR3 is 14 residues long. Per germline, CDR1 MNHEY and CDR2 SVGAGI. The V end was cut by 6 bases, the J end by 0 bases, with 11 bases between. The CDR3 coding sequence is TGTGCCAGCAGCCGGACTCTATCTAACTATGGCTACACCTTC. The encoded protein is CASSRTLSNYGYTF.

The chain recombines TRBV19 with TRBJ2-5; perhaps TRBD1 as D (5 bases). V was shortened by 5 bases and J by 4 bases, with 11 bases between the two germline ends. CDR1 is LNHDA, CDR2 SQIVND, per germline (reference sequence). This CDR3 is 13 amino acids long. CDR3 loop: CASSWQGVETQYF. As DNA, the CDR3 is TGTGCCAGTAGTTGGCAGGGTGTAGAGACCCAGTACTTC.

The chain links TRBV27 to TRBJ2-5; 11 nucleotides align to TRBD2. In germline, CDR1 is MNHEY, CDR2 SMNVEV (reference sequence). The V gene end was trimmed by 5 bases and the J gene end by 6 bases; junction bases not matched to a gene: 5. The CDR3 runs 14 residues. This chain's CDR3 is CASSEGLAAKTQYF. For the CDR3, the DNA is TGTGCCAGCAGTGAGGGACTAGCGGCGAAGACCCAGTACTTC.

This chain connects TRBV9 to TRBJ2-5, with D maybe TRBD2 (6 bases). This CDR3 has 15 residues. V lost 3 bases, J lost 1 base, and 13 bases lay in between. Germline V CDR1 and CDR2: SGDLS, YYNGEE. CDR3 protein: CASSAPLGGQETQYF. CDR3 coding DNA: TGTGCCAGCAGCGCCCCTCTGGGGGGCCAAGAGACCCAGTACTTC.

The V gene is TRBV28, the J gene TRBJ2-7, with 10 bases lining up with TRBD1. Germline assignment: CDR1 MDHEN and CDR2 SYDVKM. Losses at the gene ends were 4 bases for V and 5 bases for J; bases not matched to a gene: 8. This CDR3 has 15 residues. CDR3 sequence reads: CASSSPRDRGHEQYF. The CDR3 coding sequence is TGTGCCAGCAGTTCGCCCCGGGACAGGGGCCACGAGCAGTACTTC.

V gene TRBV18 combines with J gene TRBJ2-3; a weak D match, TRBD1 (5 bases). The CDR3 loop spans 16 amino acids. Germline CDR1 is KGHSH and CDR2 is LQKENI. Trimming removed 2 bases from V and 3 bases from J, with 15 bases in between. The CDR3 nucleotides are TGTGCCAGCTCACCAGGGGCCCCCGGGTTAACAGATACGCAGTATTTT. It encodes CASSPGAPGLTDTQYF.

The genes are TRBV12-5 and TRBJ1-5; 11 bases agree with TRBD1. Per the germline V gene, CDR1 is LGHNT and CDR2 is FRNRAP. V lost 5 bases and J lost 7; bases outside the gene matches: 4. CDR3 size: 14 residues. CDR3 sequence (DNA): TGTGCTAGTGGTCCAGGGACAGGGGGACAGCCCCAGCATTTT. It codes for CASGPGTGGQPQHF. Drawing the rest from reference TRBV12-5 and TRBJ1-5, the complete variable domain is DARVTQTPRHKVTEMGQEVTMRCQPILGHNTVFWYRQTMMQGLELLAYFRNRAPLDDSGMPKDRFSAEMPDATLATLKIQPSEPRDSAVYFCASGPGTGGQPQHFGDGTRLSIL.

V usage is TRBV19 and J usage is TRBJ1-5; no reliable D call. The CDR3 length is 15 residues. Germline V gives CDR1 LNHDA, CDR2 SQIVND (reference sequence). Trimming removed 1 base at V and 5 bases at J, with 12 bases between. CDR3 nucleotide sequence: TGTGCCAGTAGTATAGGTGATACAGTAGATCAGCCCCAGCATTTT. Protein: CASSIGDTVDQPQHF.

The V call is TRBV30, the J call TRBJ1-2; no reliable D call. The CDR3 loop spans 13 amino acids. V shed 2 bases and J shed 8 bases, with 15 bases lying between them. Germline loops: CDR1 GTSNPN, CDR2 SVGIG (reference sequence). In DNA, the CDR3 is TGTGCCTGGAGTATATTTGAGGGCGGAGGCTACACCTTC. Translated, it gives CAWSIFEGGGYTF.

The J gene is TRBJ1-1, the V gene TRBV28, with TRBD1 identical over 7 bases. The V segment lost 6 bases and the J segment 2 bases; nucleotides outside the gene matches: 12. The CDR3 loop spans 16 amino acids. CDR1 MDHEN and CDR2 SYDVKM come from the germline V gene. This CDR3 is CASRRPGQAGNTEAFF. The DNA of the CDR3 is TGTGCCAGCAGGCGACCAGGACAGGCGGGAAACACTGAAGCTTTCTTT.